This T cell receptor beta chain was obtained from a study of molecular identifiers for immune sequencing clone quantification. This clonotype was counted a single time. V lost 0 bases to trimming and J lost 4 bases, with 21 bases between them. This CDR3 comprises 18 residues. From germline, CDR1 is SGHRS and CDR2 YFSETQ. TCRdb re-derived calls from the PCR reads in MiXCR, one entry per CDR3 protein. The repertoire holds about 640,000 distinct CDR3 sequences, just under 20% seen once, with 0.85% in the top ten. Input material: naive CD8+ T cells from blood, with Jurkat cell RNA spiked in. Subset given: FACS-sorted CD8+CD4-CCR7+CD45RA+ naive T cells. This rearrangement joins TRBV5-1 to TRBJ2-3; either TRBD1 or TRBD2 may fit D (5 bases each). The clonotype comes from a human donor in good health. Some libraries in this study had Jurkat cell RNA spiked in. The CDR3 sequence: CASSLAGRVQRRADTQYF. CDR3 nucleotides: TGCGCCAGCAGCTTGGCGGGGCGGGTCCAAAGAAGAGCAGATACGCAGTATTTT.